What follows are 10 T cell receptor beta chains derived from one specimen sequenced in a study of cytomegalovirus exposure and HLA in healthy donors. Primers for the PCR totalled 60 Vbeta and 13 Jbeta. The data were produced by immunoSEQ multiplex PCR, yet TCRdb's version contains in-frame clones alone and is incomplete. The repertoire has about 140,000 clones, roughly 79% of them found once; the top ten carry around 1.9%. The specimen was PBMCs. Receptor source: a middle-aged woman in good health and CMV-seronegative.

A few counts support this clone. The CDR3 nucleotides read TGTGCCAGCAGTCCCCGAAAGGGGGCTGGATCGCGGCGTGACTATGGCTACACCTTC. Translation: CASSPRKGAGSRRDYGYTF. The chain links TRBV28 to TRBJ1-2, with 7 bases matching TRBD1. CDR3 length: 19 residues. V lost 5 bases and J lost 3; bases outside the gene matches: 21. Germline-derived CDR1 and CDR2 are MDHEN and SYDVKM.

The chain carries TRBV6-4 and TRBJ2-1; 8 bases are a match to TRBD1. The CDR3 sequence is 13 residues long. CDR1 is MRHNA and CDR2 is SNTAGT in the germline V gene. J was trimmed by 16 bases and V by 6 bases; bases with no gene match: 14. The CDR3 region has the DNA TGTGCCAGCAGCGTACAGGGGACAGGACAGGTTTTCTTC. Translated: CASSVQGTGQVFF.

CDR3 loop: CASRPLPGSTDTQYF. The CDR3 DNA is TGCGCCAGCAGGCCTCTCCCGGGGAGCACAGATACGCAGTATTTT. The chain has TRBV5-1 and TRBJ2-3; D may be TRBD2 (5 bases). Germline V gene data show CDR1 as SGHRS and CDR2 as YFSETQ. The CDR3 sequence is 15 residues long. V lost 5 bases, J lost 0 bases, and 13 bases lay in between.

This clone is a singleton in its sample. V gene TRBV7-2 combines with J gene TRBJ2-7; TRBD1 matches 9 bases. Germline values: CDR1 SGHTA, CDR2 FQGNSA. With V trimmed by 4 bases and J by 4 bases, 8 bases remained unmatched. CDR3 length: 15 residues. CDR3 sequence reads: CASSSQATGGYEQYF. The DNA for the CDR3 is TGTGCCAGCAGCTCGCAAGCGACAGGGGGATACGAGCAGTACTTC.

The CDR3: CASSPDSYEQYF. The CDR3, as DNA: TGTGCCAGCAGCCCGGACAGCTACGAGCAGTACTTC. This rearrangement joins TRBV11-3 to TRBJ2-7; maybe TRBD1 (6 bases). The CDR3 extends over 12 amino acids. The ends were cut back, 5 bases at V and 3 bases at J, with 8 bases in the middle. The germline V gene encodes CDR1 SGHNT and CDR2 YENEEA.

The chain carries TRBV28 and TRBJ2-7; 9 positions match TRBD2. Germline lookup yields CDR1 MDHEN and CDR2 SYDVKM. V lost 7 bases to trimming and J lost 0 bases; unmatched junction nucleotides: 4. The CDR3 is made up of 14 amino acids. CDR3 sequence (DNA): TGTGCCAGCACCGGCGGGAGGGACTCCTACGAGCAGTACTTC. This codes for CASTGGRDSYEQYF.

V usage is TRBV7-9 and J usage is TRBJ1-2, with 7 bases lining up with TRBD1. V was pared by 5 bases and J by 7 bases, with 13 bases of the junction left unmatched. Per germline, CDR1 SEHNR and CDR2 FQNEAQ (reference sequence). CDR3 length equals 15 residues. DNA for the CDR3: TGTGCCAGCAGCCAACGGGACAGAGGAATTTTTGGCTACACCTTC. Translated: CASSQRDRGIFGYTF. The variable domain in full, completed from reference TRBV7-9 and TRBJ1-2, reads DTGVSQNPRHKITKRGQNVTFRCDPISEHNRLYWYRQTLGQGPEFLTYFQNEAQLEKSRLLSDRFSAERPKGSFSTLEIQRTEQGDSAMYLCASSQRDRGIFGYTFGSGTRLTVV.

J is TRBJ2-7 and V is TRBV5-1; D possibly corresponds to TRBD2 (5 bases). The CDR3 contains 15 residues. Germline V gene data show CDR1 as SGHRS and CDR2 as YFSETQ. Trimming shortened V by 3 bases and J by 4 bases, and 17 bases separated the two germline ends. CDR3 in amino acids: CASSSDLGVLYEQYF. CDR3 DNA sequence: TGCGCCAGCAGCTCCGACTTGGGAGTTTTATACGAGCAGTACTTC.

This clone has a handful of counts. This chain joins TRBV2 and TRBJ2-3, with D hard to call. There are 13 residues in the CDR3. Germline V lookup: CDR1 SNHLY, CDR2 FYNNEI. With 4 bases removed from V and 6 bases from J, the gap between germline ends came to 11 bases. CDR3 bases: TGTGCCAGCAGTGTGGTTCCCCGGGATACGCAGTATTTT. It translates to CASSVVPRDTQYF.

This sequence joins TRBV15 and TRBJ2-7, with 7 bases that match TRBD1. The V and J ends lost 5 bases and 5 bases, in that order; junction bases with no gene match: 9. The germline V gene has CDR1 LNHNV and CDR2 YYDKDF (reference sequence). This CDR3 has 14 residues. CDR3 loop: CATSPHVGGNEQYF. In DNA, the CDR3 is TGTGCCACCAGCCCTCACGTAGGGGGCAACGAGCAGTACTTC.